This T cell receptor (beta chain) came from a study of blood T cell repertoires in COVID-19. The wider study: Donors in the United States, Italy and Spain gave samples during acute or convalescent COVID-19. The cDNA or gDNA used as material had been derived from T cells, B-cell-depleted T cells, or PBMCs.

The V segment lost 5 bases and the J segment 10 bases; nucleotides outside the gene matches: 6. The CDR3 consists of 15 residues. CDR1 is SGHNT, CDR2 YENEEA, per germline. In the original workflow: How many nucleated cells were present was estimated from reference gene primer amplification. This table comes from immunoSEQ multiplex PCR, and its TCRdb copy is limited to in-frame clones, with some not included. V and J calls and clone size are as listed in that table; D and trimming were resolved from the DNA. This sample yields 200,000 to 250,000 clones, of which 80% to 90% are seen a single time; over 15% belongs to the top ten.

The genes are TRBV11-3 and TRBJ2-1, with 15 bases lining up with TRBD2. Sequenced material: peripheral blood. The receptor was isolated from a woman older than 75 with active or convalescent COVID-19. CDR3 protein: CASSPGLAGGGEQFF. In nucleotides, the CDR3 is TGTGCCAGCAGCCCGGGACTAGCGGGGGGCGGGGAGCAGTTCTTC. Supplemented by reference TRBV11-3 and TRBJ2-1, the full variable domain reads EAGVVQSPRYKIIEKKQPVAFWCNPISGHNTLYWYLQNLGQGPELLIRYENEEAVDDSQLPKDRFSAERLKGVDSTLKIQPAELGDSAVYLCASSPGLAGGGEQFFGPGTRLTVL.